This T cell receptor (beta chain) was identified during a study of T cell repertoires in cytomegalovirus infection (dated by TCRdb to the late 2010s). Study-wide context: Alongside well-studied HLA-B-restricted epitopes, the peptide stimulations were aimed at recently identified HLA-C-restricted CMV epitopes, whose presentation resists viral immunomodulation. Donor HLA type was relevant to the analysis, as public TCR beta signatures indicated carriage of CMV infection together with the matching HLA type. General study outcomes and caveats: The ex vivo response was dominated by HLA-C-restricted CMV-specific TCR beta clonotypes, which also provided the single most frequent clonotype in two of eight donors. Carriers of CMV infection plus the relevant HLA type were discriminated by the cumulative frequency of public TCR beta family members in the study cohort and in an independent roughly 340-donor cohort.

Sequencing relied on an Illumina HiSeq 1500. TCRdb reanalyzed the raw reads on its own, using fastp at Q25 for trimming and MiXCR for clone calling, and kept in-frame beta chains. CDR3 protein sequences are deduplicated, and each keeps its most common genes and DNA. Recorded for this sample are a few hundred thousand distinct CDR3 sequences; about 27% of them occurred a single time. Together, the top ten hold around 19% of the sample. For this clonotype: What antigen it recognizes has not been identified. No much larger clonotype is one base removed from it; base qualities were not supplied.

This specimen's treatment or condition label, interpreted: in vitro stimulation with specific CMV peptide epitopes to enrich CMV-specific T cells. CDR1 and CDR2, per the germline V gene, are KGHSH and LQKENI. V loses 3 bases of germline sequence and J loses 0 bases, and the interval between the two ends is 17 bases. The CDR3 spans 17 residues, from the cysteine through the phenylalanine. The retained sequence is limited to the CDR3, 51 bases, with the frame set at the first base. This sample comprised cultured PBMCs, obtained from culture after CMV antigen stimulation. This sequence was found in a human donor in good health (CMV status not recorded). Some clones in this sample may be carry-over from other donors' samples. The chain is encoded by TRBV18 joined to TRBJ1-2; the D gene lacks a confident call. In nucleotide form, the sequence is TGTGCCAGCTCACCCCTCCTCGCACAAGAGACTAACTATGGCTACACCTTC. This sequence encodes CASSPLLAQETNYGYTF. The reference TRBV18 and TRBJ1-2 proteins fill in what lies around the CDR3, so the full variable domain reads NAGVMQNPRHLVRRRGQEARLRCSPMKGHSHVYWYRQLPEEGLKFMVYLQKENIIDESGMPKERFSAEFPKEGPSILRIQQVVRGDSAAYFCASSPLLAQETNYGYTFGSGTRLTVV.